This T cell receptor (beta chain) originates from a study of cytomegalovirus exposure and HLA in healthy donors (TCRdb year 2017). Broadly, across the study: According to a later analysis, one platform produced both the roughly 130 validation repertoires and the 720 or so repertoires of the first cohort. The study aimed to test whether signatures of past pathogen exposure could be identified by cataloging public T cell receptors. In addition to the first cohort of around 670 subjects, a separate validation cohort of 120 different subjects was used. To predict cytomegalovirus infection status, the study combined high-throughput TCR immunosequencing, statistical association of individual TCRs with disease status, and machine learning.

The library relied on the immunoSEQ multiplex PCR assay. As for how the authors treated the data: A statistical classification framework was built to diagnose cytomegalovirus status from the catalog of TCR beta chain sequences. The clones in this table, taken by TCRdb from immuneACCESS, are in-frame only. Not every clone is retained; where verified, under half of the shortfall comes from an unresolved V gene, and the cause of the rest is unknown. Clone size and the V and J calls come from that table; the DNA yielded D and trimming. Within this sample are 45,000 to 65,000 clones, with 85% to 95% of them counted one time only. The top ten constitute around 1.7% of the sample. The donors were included in the validation cohort of some 110 subjects, a group kept apart from the roughly 670-subject first cohort. V loses 5 bases of germline sequence and J loses 3 bases, and the interval between the two ends is 20 bases. CDR1 and CDR2 are read off the germline V gene as ENHRY and SYGVKD. From cysteine to phenylalanine, the CDR3 is 16 amino acids long. Of all the DNA, just the CDR3 is kept, 48 bases in frame from base 1.

The paper as a whole reports these results and caveats: Cytomegalovirus status was reported to be diagnosed by the classifier with high specificity and sensitivity in both the original and validation cohorts. The authors suggested that the approach could potentially be extended to other disease states and immunological phenotypes. A later analysis found that TCRs clustered in the first cohort also tended to co-occur in the 120 validation repertoires, with approximately 94% of cluster scores above 0. In the study, around 150 TCR beta chains were listed as associated with cytomegalovirus. Most TCR sequences were seen in very few donors, while some public TCRs were found in many individuals. All 120 or so repertoires were used to score co-occurrence in the validation cohort in a later analysis, because that analysis had no HLA typing for the cohort. Three of the identified cytomegalovirus-associated TCR beta chains were confirmed in vitro to be specific for cytomegalovirus antigens.

As to this clone: The specificity of this receptor is unknown. No qualities accompany the bases; no much larger clone lies one base away.

This chain is built from TRBV10-3 and TRBJ2-7; TRBD2 is possibly the D segment (5 matching bases). Sequenced material: PBMCs. This receptor was obtained from a woman under 30 in good health and CMV-seropositive. The nucleotide sequence reads TGTGCCATCAGTACGCCCATTGGGGAGAAATACTACGAGCAGTACTTC. Its protein is CAISTPIGEKYYEQYF.